The 17 T cell receptor beta chains below were found in one sample sequenced in a study of human T cells and chemical hapten exposure. TCRdb passed the RACE reads through MiXCR, listing each CDR3 protein once. The sample shows about 94,000 distinct CDR3 sequences, 7% to 10% of them seen only once. Time point specified: patch test 2, 6 weeks after DPC sensitization. Treatment indicated: therapeutic diphenylcyclopropenone sensitization with weekly scalp DPC. Material: whole blood, obtained in connection with sensitization to the hapten diphenylcyclopropenone (DPC). The receptor source for this set is a woman aged 40 to 50 with alopecia areata. Some clones in this sample may be carry-over from other donors' samples.

In this sample, this clonotype turned up a few times. The rearrangement joins TRBV6-5 to TRBJ2-7; TRBD2 matches at 7 bases. J lost 0 bases, V lost 2 bases, and 7 bases had no gene match. CDR3 length: 16 residues. Germline CDR1 is MNHEY and CDR2 is SVGAGI. The CDR3 DNA reads as TGTGCCAGCAGTTACAGGTGGGAGGGAAGCTCCTACGAGCAGTACTTC. As protein: CASSYRWEGSSYEQYF.

At least ten counts were recorded for this clonotype. The rearrangement uses TRBV10-3 and TRBJ2-7; 14 nucleotides agree with TRBD2. Germline CDR1 ENHRY, CDR2 SYGVKD. V lost 6 bases to trimming and J lost 8 bases; unmatched junction nucleotides: 9. This CDR3 is built from 15 residues. CDR3 region: CAIRAEGLAGEKQYF. DNA for the CDR3: TGTGCCATCAGGGCGGAGGGACTAGCGGGAGAAAAGCAGTACTTC.

The chain recombines TRBV24-1 with TRBJ1-5; the D gene is possibly TRBD1 (6 bases). Germline CDR1 KGHDR, CDR2 SFDVKD. The V and J ends lost 3 bases and 3 bases respectively, with 14 bases between them. The CDR3 has 16 amino acids. The CDR3 spells CATSDRTGTPNQPQHF. The CDR3 bases are TGTGCCACCAGTGATCGCACCGGGACACCCAATCAGCCCCAGCATTTT.

This clonotype occurred a few times. The chain carries TRBV3-1 and TRBJ2-6; no definite D call. The CDR3 runs to 15 residues. Deletions cut 0 bases from V and 0 bases from J, with 3 bases between. Germline assignment: CDR1 LGHDT and CDR2 YNNKEL (reference sequence). This CDR3 reads CASSQDLSGANVLTF. DNA of the CDR3: TGTGCCAGCAGCCAAGATCTCTCTGGGGCCAACGTCCTGACTTTC. The complete variable domain, with remaining parts taken from reference TRBV3-1 and TRBJ2-6, reads DTAVSQTPKYLVTQMGNDKSIKCEQNLGHDTMYWYKQDSKKFLKIMFSYNNKELIINETVPNRFSPKSPDKAHLNLHINSLELGDSAVYFCASSQDLSGANVLTFGAGSRLTVL.

This clonotype was counted many times. The chain is built from TRBV7-6 and TRBJ2-1; 7 nucleotides line up with TRBD2. The V gene end was trimmed by 1 base and the J gene end by 4 bases; junction bases not matched to a gene: 1. This CDR3 spans 14 amino acids. Germline lookup yields CDR1 SGHVS and CDR2 FNYEAQ. CDR3 nucleotide sequence: TGTGCCAGCAGCTTAGGGACTAGTTACAATGAGCAGTTCTTC. This sequence encodes CASSLGTSYNEQFF.

This clonotype was recorded at least ten times. The rearrangement uses TRBV28 and TRBJ2-7; tentatively, D is TRBD1 (6 bases). The CDR3 has 13 residues. Between the trimmed V and J ends, which lost 5 bases and 2 bases, there was a span of 10 bases. Germline CDR1 reads MDHEN; CDR2 reads SYDVKM. The CDR3 here is CASSPGQTYEQYF. The CDR3 coding sequence is TGTGCCAGCAGTCCCGGACAGACCTACGAGCAGTACTTC.

This clonotype is medium-sized in the sample. CDR3 loop: CASSQSAGTYSNQPQHF. The CDR3 DNA reads as TGTGCCAGCAGCCAATCAGCAGGGACTTATAGCAATCAGCCCCAGCATTTT. This chain connects TRBV16 to TRBJ1-5; D may be TRBD1 (5 bases). The CDR3 has 17 residues. The germline V gene has CDR1 KGHSY and CDR2 FQNENV. Trimming removed 0 bases from V and 0 bases from J, with 12 bases in between.

This clonotype was recorded at least ten times. The J gene is TRBJ2-3, the V gene TRBV9; 7 bases align to TRBD2. The CDR3 is 16 residues long. J lost 5 bases, V lost 5 bases, and 14 bases had no gene match. CDR1 and CDR2 (germline): SGDLS, YYNGEE. The CDR3 nucleotides are TGTGCCAGCAGTGCATTCGGGGCGGGAGAATTAGATACGCAGTATTTT. The encoded protein is CASSAFGAGELDTQYF.

The CDR3 DNA reads as TGCAGTGCTACAAACCTCCTGCGGACAGATACGCAGTATTTT. It codes for CSATNLLRTDTQYF. The rearrangement uses TRBV20-1 and TRBJ2-3, with D uncertain. The CDR3 sequence is 14 residues long. The germline V gene encodes CDR1 DFQATT and CDR2 SNEGSKA (reference sequence). V was shortened by 4 bases and J by 3 bases, with 14 bases between the two germline ends.

The table lists this clonotype with a few counts. The genes are TRBV12-3 or TRBV12-4 and TRBJ1-1; 8 bases agree with TRBD1. V dropped 6 bases and J dropped 12; count of bases not matched to a gene: 9. This CDR3 is built from 12 residues. Written as DNA, the CDR3 is TGTGCCAGCAGACTTGGACAGGGTGGAACTTTCTTT. It translates to CASRLGQGGTFF.

This clonotype was counted many times. This sequence joins TRBV27 and TRBJ2-1; D unclear. This CDR3 contains 15 residues. Per the germline V gene, CDR1 is MNHEY and CDR2 is SMNVEV (reference sequence). V was clipped by 2 bases and J by 1 base, with 9 bases between them. The CDR3 is CASSLEAWSYNEQFF. CDR3 nucleotide sequence: TGTGCCAGCAGTTTAGAAGCGTGGTCCTACAATGAGCAGTTCTTC.

The chain recombines TRBV5-1 with TRBJ1-6; a weak D match, TRBD1 (5 bases). CDR3 size: 16 residues. Trimming pared 2 bases from V and 8 bases from J, leaving 17 bases between. In germline, CDR1 is SGHRS, CDR2 YFSETQ. CDR3 loop: CASSFRGWQGDSPLHF. The CDR3 nucleotides are TGCGCCAGCAGCTTTCGTGGTTGGCAGGGCGATTCACCCCTCCACTTT.

Worth noting for this clonotype: A much larger clone lies a single base off, so this may be a read error. J is TRBJ2-7 and V is TRBV4-1; D is undetermined. Looked up from germline, CDR1 is MGHRA and CDR2 is YSYEKL. The CDR3 is 14 amino acids. This CDR3 is CASSPTVNPYDQYF. The CDR3 bases are TGCGCCAGCAGCCCCACGGTAAACCCGTACGATCAGTACTTC.

This chain connects TRBV29-1 to TRBJ2-2, with D hard to call. The germline gives CDR1 SQVTM, CDR2 ANQGSEA. The CDR3 is made up of 13 amino acids. The germline V and J ends were trimmed by 4 bases and 3 bases, with 9 bases remaining between them. CDR3 DNA sequence: TGCAGCGTTGGGGTTCTTTACACCGGGGAGCTGTTTTTT. Translating gives CSVGVLYTGELFF.

This clonotype was observed at least ten times. V is TRBV5-1 and J is TRBJ2-3; 9 bases match TRBD1. Germline V CDR1 and CDR2: SGHRS, YFSETQ. This CDR3 comprises 17 residues. Losses at the gene ends were 4 bases for V and 4 bases for J; bases not matched to a gene: 13. The CDR3 DNA reads as TGCGCCAGCAGCCCCGCCATCGGGACAGGGACTTCAGATACGCAGTATTTT. It encodes CASSPAIGTGTSDTQYF. The whole variable domain, remainder taken from reference TRBV5-1 and TRBJ2-3, is KAGVTQTPRYLIKTRGQQVTLSCSPISGHRSVSWYQQTPGQGLQFLFEYFSETQRNKGNFPGRFSGRQFSNSRSEMNVSTLELGDSALYLCASSPAIGTGTSDTQYFGPGTRLTVL.

This clonotype was recorded a few times. The chain has TRBV28 and TRBJ2-2; D tentatively fits TRBD1 or TRBD2 (5 bases each). The CDR3 extends over 14 amino acids. Per the germline V gene, CDR1 is MDHEN and CDR2 is SYDVKM. Trimming left V 8 bases short and J 0 bases short, with 10 bases between. The CDR3 nucleotides are TGTGCCAGCGTCTTGGGGGCGAACACCGGGGAGCTGTTTTTT. Its translation: CASVLGANTGELFF.

This clonotype was seen repeatedly, ten times or more. The chain employs TRBV20-1 and TRBJ2-5; unclear D gene. CDR1 is DFQATT, CDR2 SNEGSKA, per germline (reference sequence). Trimming shortened V by 1 base and J by 5 bases, and 14 bases separated the two germline ends. The CDR3 runs 14 residues. The CDR3 spells CSARVRIEVETQYF. The CDR3 nucleotides are TGCAGTGCTAGAGTTAGGATTGAGGTGGAGACCCAGTACTTC.